This T cell receptor (beta chain) appears in the sequencing data of a study of T cells in Graves' hyperthyroidism and ophthalmopathy. Stability of Graves' hyperthyroidism was defined as absent ophthalmopathy progression within 18 months. Disease duration under 2 months; hyperthyroidism patients were aged 18 to 65. V was cut by 6 bases and J by 0 bases, with 6 bases left in between. The germline V gene has CDR1 MRHNA and CDR2 SNTAGT. This CDR3 spans 14 amino acids. Authors of the study amplified TCR beta CDR3 regions from RNA transcripts. With the HTBI primer set, the TCR CDR3 went through a first round of RT-PCR. From the multiplex PCR reads, TCRdb called clonotypes with MiXCR, one entry per CDR3 protein. The data contain 750,000 to 950,000 distinct CDR3 sequences, 35% to 45% of them singletons.

This chain joins TRBV6-4 and TRBJ1-6; D perhaps matches TRBD1 (5 bases). The sequenced sample was blood. The receptor was isolated from a man between 18 and 35 years old with Graves' hyperthyroidism. CDR3: CASRDNSYNSPLHF. The CDR3, as DNA: TGTGCCAGCAGGGACAACTCCTATAATTCACCCCTCCACTTT.